The T cell receptor beta chain described here comes from a study of blood T cell repertoires in COVID-19. Some clones are missing from TCRdb's copy, which holds only in-frame ones; the method was immunoSEQ multiplex PCR. Seen here are 150,000 to 200,000 clones, 70% to 90% observed once, and the top ten hold roughly 3.5%. CDR1 MDHEN and CDR2 SYDVKM come from the germline V gene. The CDR3 covers 15 residues. V lost 5 bases and J 2 bases, leaving 15 bases between the germline ends. The sequenced sample consisted of peripheral blood. The TCR sequence derives from a man aged 60 to 69 with acute or convalescent COVID-19. The rearrangement uses TRBV28 and TRBJ1-1, with D uncertain. The CDR3 region has the DNA TGTGCCAGCAGTCTCTACCTACAGTTCAACACTGAAGCTTTCTTT. This translates into CASSLYLQFNTEAFF. Looking up the rest from reference TRBV28 and TRBJ1-1 gives the full variable domain: DVKVTQSSRYLVKRTGEKVFLECVQDMDHENMFWYRQDPGLGLRLIYFSYDVKMKEKGDIPEGYSVSREKKERFSLILESASTNQTSMYLCASSLYLQFNTEAFFGQGTRLTVV.